These T cell receptor beta chains were read from a single sample in a study of cytomegalovirus exposure and HLA in healthy donors. Sequencing was performed with immunoSEQ multiplex PCR; in TCRdb, only in-frame clones are kept and a portion is missing. The sample lists fewer than 200,000 clones, roughly 91% occurring once. Sample: PBMCs. The receptors come from a woman aged 18-29 years in good health and CMV-seropositive. CDR3s include the opening cysteine and the closing phenylalanine or tryptophan. Fields, in order: clone size, V gene, D gene, J gene, CDR3 protein, CDR3 DNA. A D gene is named only where the DNA matches it firmly. Size values are once, few and many counts, or a class for expanded clones, and some rows have none.

once	TRBV4-1	-	TRBJ1-2	CASSQELTSLYGYTF	TGCGCCAGCAGCCAAGAGCTGACATCGCTCTATGGCTACACCTTC
-	TRBV4-1	-	TRBJ1-4	CASSQVSATNEKLFF	TGCGCCAGCAGCCAAGTGTCAGCAACTAATGAAAAACTGTTTTTT
-	TRBV6-1	-	TRBJ1-2	CASIDPGTLDGYTF	TGTGCCAGCATTGACCCCGGGACACTTGATGGCTACACCTTC
-	TRBV29-1	TRBD1	TRBJ1-2	CSVDRPGQAFVQYGYTF	TGCAGCGTTGATCGTCCGGGACAGGCTTTTGTTCAATATGGCTACACCTTC
-	TRBV11-3	-	TRBJ1-1	CASSLEGIIQGPMNTEAFF	TGTGCCAGCAGCTTAGAGGGGATTATCCAGGGGCCCATGAACACTGAAGCTTTCTTT
-	TRBV27	TRBD1	TRBJ1-4	CASSFYRGHVEKLFF	TGTGCCAGCAGTTTTTACAGGGGGCATGTTGAAAAACTGTTTTTT
-	TRBV11-3	-	TRBJ2-5	CASSFGETQYF	TGTGCCAGCAGCTTCGGGGAGACCCAGTACTTC
-	TRBV14	-	TRBJ2-1	CASSQYVREPYNEQFF	TGTGCCAGCAGCCAATACGTACGGGAGCCCTACAATGAGCAGTTCTTC
-	TRBV5-5	-	TRBJ2-1	CASSLGLAGADNEQFF	TGTGCCAGCAGCTTGGGGCTGGCAGGGGCTGACAATGAGCAGTTCTTC
-	TRBV11-2	-	TRBJ2-7	CASSLGASYEQYF	TGTGCCAGCAGCTTGGGCGCCTCCTACGAGCAGTACTTC
-	TRBV18	TRBD1	TRBJ1-1	CASSPRGGSNTEAFF	TGTGCCAGCTCACCACGAGGGGGCTCAAACACTGAAGCTTTCTTT
-	TRBV5-4	-	TRBJ2-1	CASSLGGPSYNEQFF	TGTGCCAGCAGCTTGGGTGGGCCCTCCTACAATGAGCAGTTCTTC
-	TRBV19	-	TRBJ2-7	CASSTRWYTYEQYF	TGTGCCAGTAGTACGAGGTGGTATACCTACGAGCAGTACTTC
-	TRBV19	-	TRBJ2-3	CASSILVQASTDTQYF	TGTGCCAGTAGTATATTAGTCCAGGCTAGCACAGATACGCAGTATTTT
-	TRBV5-1	TRBD1	TRBJ2-3	CASSFTPATGTGVTDTQYF	TGCGCCAGCAGCTTTACCCCTGCCACCGGGACAGGGGTCACAGATACGCAGTATTTT
-	TRBV7-2	-	TRBJ1-1	CASSPPGGTEAFF	TGTGCCAGCAGCCCCCCCGGGGGCACTGAAGCTTTCTTT
-	TRBV30	-	TRBJ1-5	CAWSVGVRQPQHF	TGTGCCTGGAGTGTCGGGGTACGCCAGCCCCAGCATTTT
-	TRBV28	-	TRBJ1-3	CASSLGGGHHSGNTIYF	TGTGCCAGCAGTTTAGGGGGGGGGCACCACTCTGGAAACACCATATATTTT
-	TRBV7-9	-	TRBJ1-5	CASSSTRNSNQPQHF	TGTGCCAGCAGCTCGACAAGAAATAGCAATCAGCCCCAGCATTTT
-	TRBV4-1	TRBD2	TRBJ2-3	CASSQVVREDTQYF	TGCGCCAGCAGCCAAGTGGTGCGGGAGGATACGCAGTATTTT
-	TRBV9	TRBD1	TRBJ1-5	CASSATGMDQPQHF	TGTGCCAGCAGCGCGACAGGGATGGATCAGCCCCAGCATTTT
-	TRBV9	-	TRBJ1-3	CASSVGQTVSGNTIYF	TGTGCCAGCAGCGTAGGACAGACAGTCTCTGGAAACACCATATATTTT
-	TRBV30	-	TRBJ1-4	CAWSVKAGRNEKLFF	TGTGCCTGGAGTGTAAAGGCAGGGCGTAATGAAAAACTGTTTTTT
-	TRBV28	TRBD2	TRBJ2-5	CASSLGTSGRVREETQYF	TGTGCCAGCAGTCTGGGGACTAGCGGGAGGGTGAGGGAAGAGACCCAGTACTTC
-	TRBV6-5	-	TRBJ2-3	CASSLLAGGRDTQYF	TGTGCCAGCAGCCTACTAGCCGGAGGACGGGATACGCAGTATTTT
-	TRBV6-5	-	TRBJ2-2	CASSTETGLTGELFF	TGTGCCAGCAGTACCGAGACAGGTCTCACCGGGGAGCTGTTTTTT
-	TRBV28	TRBD2	TRBJ2-1	CASRRPLQGLAGNEQFF	TGTGCCAGCAGACGTCCCCTGCAGGGACTAGCGGGGAATGAGCAGTTCTTC
-	TRBV11-3	TRBD1	TRBJ2-3	CASSTRQGADTQYF	TGTGCCAGCAGCACCCGACAGGGGGCAGATACGCAGTATTTT
-	TRBV11-2	-	TRBJ2-7	CASSPTILRGSEQYF	TGTGCCAGCAGCCCTACCATTTTGAGGGGGTCCGAGCAGTACTTC